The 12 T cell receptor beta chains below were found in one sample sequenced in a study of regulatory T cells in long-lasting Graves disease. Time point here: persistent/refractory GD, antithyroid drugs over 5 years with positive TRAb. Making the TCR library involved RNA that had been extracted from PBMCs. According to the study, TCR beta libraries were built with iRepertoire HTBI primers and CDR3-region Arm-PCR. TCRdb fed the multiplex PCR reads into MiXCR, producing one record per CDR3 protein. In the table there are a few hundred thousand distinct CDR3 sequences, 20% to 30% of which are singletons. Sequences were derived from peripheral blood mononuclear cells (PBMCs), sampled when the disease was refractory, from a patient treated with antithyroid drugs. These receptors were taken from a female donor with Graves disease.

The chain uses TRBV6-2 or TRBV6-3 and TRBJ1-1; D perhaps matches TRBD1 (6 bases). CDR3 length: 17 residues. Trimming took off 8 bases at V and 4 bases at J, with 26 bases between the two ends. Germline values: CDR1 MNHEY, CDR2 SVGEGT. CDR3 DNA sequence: TGTGCCAGCGGATTTCGTGTCCGGGACACCATCTCCACTGAAGCTTTCTTT. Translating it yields CASGFRVRDTISTEAFF.

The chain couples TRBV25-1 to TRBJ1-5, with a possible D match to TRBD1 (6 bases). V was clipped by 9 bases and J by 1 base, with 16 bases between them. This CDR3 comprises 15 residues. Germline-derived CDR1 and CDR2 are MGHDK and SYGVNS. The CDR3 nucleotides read TGTGCCAGTAGCAAAGGGGGACCGAGCAATCAGCCCCAGCATTTT. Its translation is CASSKGGPSNQPQHF.

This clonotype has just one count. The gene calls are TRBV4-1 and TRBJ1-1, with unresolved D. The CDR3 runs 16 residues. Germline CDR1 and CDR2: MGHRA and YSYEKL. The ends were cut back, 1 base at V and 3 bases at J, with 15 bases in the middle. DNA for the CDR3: TGCGCCAGCAGCCAAGTGGGTAGGAAGTCGCACACTGAAGCTTTCTTT. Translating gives CASSQVGRKSHTEAFF.

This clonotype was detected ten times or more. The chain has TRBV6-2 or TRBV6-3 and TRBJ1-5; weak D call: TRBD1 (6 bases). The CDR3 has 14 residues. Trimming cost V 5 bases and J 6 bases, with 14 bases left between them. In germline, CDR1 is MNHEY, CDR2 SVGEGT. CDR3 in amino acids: CASSEGGFSQPQHF. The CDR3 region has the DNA TGTGCCAGCAGTGAGGGGGGATTTTCTCAGCCCCAGCATTTT.

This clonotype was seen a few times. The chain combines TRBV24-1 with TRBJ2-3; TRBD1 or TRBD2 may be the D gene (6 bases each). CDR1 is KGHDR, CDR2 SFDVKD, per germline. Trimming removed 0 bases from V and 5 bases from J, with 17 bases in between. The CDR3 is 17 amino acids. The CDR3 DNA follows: TGTGCCACCAGTGATTTGGCATTCGGGGGCGCGGGAGATACGCAGTATTTT. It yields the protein CATSDLAFGGAGDTQYF.

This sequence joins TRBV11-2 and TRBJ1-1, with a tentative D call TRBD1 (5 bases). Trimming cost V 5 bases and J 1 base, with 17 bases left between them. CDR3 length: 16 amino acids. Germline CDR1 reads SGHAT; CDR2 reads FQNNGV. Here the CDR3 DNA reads TGTGCCAGCAGCCTTCTTAGAGGCGGGACGAACACTGAAGCTTTCTTT. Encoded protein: CASSLLRGGTNTEAFF.

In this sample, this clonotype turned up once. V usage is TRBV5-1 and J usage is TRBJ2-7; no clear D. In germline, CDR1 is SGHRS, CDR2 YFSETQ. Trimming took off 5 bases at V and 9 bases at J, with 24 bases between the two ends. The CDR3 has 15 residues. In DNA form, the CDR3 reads TGCGCCAGCAGACTGAGACCTACGGCAGACGTCGTGCAGTACTTC. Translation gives CASRLRPTADVVQYF.

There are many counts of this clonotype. CDR3 in DNA: TGTGCCAATAAACAGGGGATTCAGAACACTGAAGCTTTCTTT. Its protein product is CANKQGIQNTEAFF. The genes are TRBV2 and TRBJ1-1; 7 bases align to TRBD1. Germline V CDR1 and CDR2: SNHLY, FYNNEI. V gave up 10 bases and J gave up 1 base; unmatched junction bases: 9. This CDR3 contains 14 residues.

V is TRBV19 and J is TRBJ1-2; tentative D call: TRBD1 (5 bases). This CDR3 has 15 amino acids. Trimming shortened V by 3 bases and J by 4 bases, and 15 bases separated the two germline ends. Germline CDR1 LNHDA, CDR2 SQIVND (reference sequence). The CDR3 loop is CASSIYWGESYGYTF. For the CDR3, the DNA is TGTGCCAGTAGTATTTATTGGGGCGAGAGCTATGGCTACACCTTC.

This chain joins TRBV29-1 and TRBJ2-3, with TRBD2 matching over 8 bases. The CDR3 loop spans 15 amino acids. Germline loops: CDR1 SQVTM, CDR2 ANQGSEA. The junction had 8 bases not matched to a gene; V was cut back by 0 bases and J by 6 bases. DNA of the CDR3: TGCAGCGTTGAAGATCTCGCAGCGGGAGTCGATACGCAGTATTTT. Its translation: CSVEDLAAGVDTQYF.

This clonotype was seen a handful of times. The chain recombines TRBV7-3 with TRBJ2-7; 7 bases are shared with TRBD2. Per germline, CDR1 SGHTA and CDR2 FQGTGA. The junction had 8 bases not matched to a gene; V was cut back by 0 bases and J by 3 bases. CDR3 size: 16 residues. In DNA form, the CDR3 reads TGTGCCAGCAGCTTAACGTATGAGACTAGCATCTACGAGCAGTACTTC. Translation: CASSLTYETSIYEQYF.

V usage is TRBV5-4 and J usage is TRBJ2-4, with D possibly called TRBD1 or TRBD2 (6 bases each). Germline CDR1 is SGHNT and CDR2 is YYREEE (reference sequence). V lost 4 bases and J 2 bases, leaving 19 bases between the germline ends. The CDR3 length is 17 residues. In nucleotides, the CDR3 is TGTGCCAGCAGCAAGGACGGGGGCCCCCGACCCAAAAACATTCAGTACTTC. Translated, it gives CASSKDGGPRPKNIQYF.